The clone carrying this T cell receptor (beta chain) appeared many times. Its antigen is currently unknown. For TCRbeta, the library was prepared with unique molecular identifiers. TCRdb independently ran MiXCR on the PCR reads; one entry per CDR3 protein. The repertoire holds approximately 6,800 distinct CDR3 sequences, with 4% to 5.5% as singletons. This CDR3 is 15 amino acids long. CDR1 and CDR2 (germline): GTSNPN, SVGIG (reference sequence). V dropped 1 base and J dropped 0 bases, with 10 bases sitting between them. This record comes from a study of T-cell reconstitution after alpha-beta-depleted transplantation in children. Study-wide points: There were reportedly several hundred expanded graft clones from which alpha-beta T cells came about two months after transplant. T-cell numbers and diversity one year post-transplant derived largely from freshly generated T cells. Where some patients showed high TCRbeta diversity at day 60, it came from recipient T cells and thymic progenitors that had survived.

The receptor was isolated from a child younger than two who had a stem cell transplant for acute myeloid leukemia, so the T cells may come from the graft donor. The sequencing used PBMCs, mostly from graft donor cells, collected 180 days after TCRalphabeta/CD19-depleted stem cell transplant. The rearrangement links TRBV30 to TRBJ2-1; D possibly corresponds to TRBD2 (6 bases). The CDR3 nucleotides read TGTGCCTGGAGTGGGGACTCTAGCTCCTACAATGAGCAGTTCTTC. Translation gives CAWSGDSSSYNEQFF.